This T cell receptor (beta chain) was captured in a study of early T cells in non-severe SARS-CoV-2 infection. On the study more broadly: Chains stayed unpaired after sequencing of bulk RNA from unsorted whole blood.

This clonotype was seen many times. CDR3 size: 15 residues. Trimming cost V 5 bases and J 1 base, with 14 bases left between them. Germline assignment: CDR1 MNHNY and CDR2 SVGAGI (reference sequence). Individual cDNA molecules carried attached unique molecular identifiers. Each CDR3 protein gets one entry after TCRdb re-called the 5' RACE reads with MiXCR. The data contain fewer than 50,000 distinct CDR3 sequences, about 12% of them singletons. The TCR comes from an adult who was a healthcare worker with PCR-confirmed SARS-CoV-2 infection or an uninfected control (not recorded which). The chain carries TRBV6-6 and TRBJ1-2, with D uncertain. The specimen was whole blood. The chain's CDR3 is CASSAGVDNNYGYTF. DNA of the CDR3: TGTGCCAGCAGTGCCGGCGTCGACAATAACTATGGCTACACCTTC.